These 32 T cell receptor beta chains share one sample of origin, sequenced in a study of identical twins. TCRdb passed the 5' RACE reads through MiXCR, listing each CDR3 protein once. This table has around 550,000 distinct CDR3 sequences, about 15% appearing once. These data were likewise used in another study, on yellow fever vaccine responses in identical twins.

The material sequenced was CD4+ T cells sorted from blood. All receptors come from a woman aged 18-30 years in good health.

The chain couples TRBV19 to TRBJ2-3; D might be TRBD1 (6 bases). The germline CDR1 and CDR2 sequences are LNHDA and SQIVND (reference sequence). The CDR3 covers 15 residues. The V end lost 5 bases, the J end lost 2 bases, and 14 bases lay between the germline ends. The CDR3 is CASSGGRGVTDTQYF. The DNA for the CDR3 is TGTGCCAGTAGTGGGGGCAGGGGAGTCACAGATACGCAGTATTTT.

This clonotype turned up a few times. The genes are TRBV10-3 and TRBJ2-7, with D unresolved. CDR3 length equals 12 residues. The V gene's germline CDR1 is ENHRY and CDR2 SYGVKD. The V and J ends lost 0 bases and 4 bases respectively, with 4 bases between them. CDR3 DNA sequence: TGTGCCATCAGTGAGTCCAGGTACGAGCAGTACGTC. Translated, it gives CAISESRYEQYV.

The CDR3 DNA is TGTGCCATCAGTCAAATACACGGGGGCTCTGGTAATTCACCCCTCCACTTT. Its translation: CAISQIHGGSGNSPLHF. The chain couples TRBV10-3 to TRBJ1-6; D may be TRBD1 (6 bases). CDR1 and CDR2 from the germline V gene are ENHRY and SYGVKD. This CDR3 contains 17 residues. V was pared by 5 bases and J by 6 bases, with 20 bases between.

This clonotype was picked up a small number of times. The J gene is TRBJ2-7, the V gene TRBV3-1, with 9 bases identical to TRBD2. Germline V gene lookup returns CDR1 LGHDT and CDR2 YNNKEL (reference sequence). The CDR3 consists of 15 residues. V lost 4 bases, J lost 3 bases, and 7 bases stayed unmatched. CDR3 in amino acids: CASSPTYSGSYEQYF. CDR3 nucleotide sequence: TGTGCCAGCAGCCCGACCTATAGCGGGAGCTACGAGCAGTACTTC.

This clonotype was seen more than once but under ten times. CDR3 in amino acids: CSPIGGYEQYV. Here the CDR3 DNA reads TGCAGTCCAATCGGAGGTTACGAGCAGTACGTC. The chain carries TRBV20-1 and TRBJ2-7, with D possibly TRBD2 on 5 matching bases. Trimming took 8 bases from V and 4 from J, leaving 12 bases between them. The CDR3 spans 11 residues. Germline lookup yields CDR1 DFQATT and CDR2 SNEGSKA (reference sequence).

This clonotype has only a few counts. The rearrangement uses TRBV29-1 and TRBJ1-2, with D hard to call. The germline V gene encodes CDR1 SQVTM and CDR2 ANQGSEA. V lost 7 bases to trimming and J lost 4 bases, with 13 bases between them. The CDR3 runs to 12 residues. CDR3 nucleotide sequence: TGCAGCGGCTTCGAGTGGGCCTATGGCTACACCTTC. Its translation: CSGFEWAYGYTF.

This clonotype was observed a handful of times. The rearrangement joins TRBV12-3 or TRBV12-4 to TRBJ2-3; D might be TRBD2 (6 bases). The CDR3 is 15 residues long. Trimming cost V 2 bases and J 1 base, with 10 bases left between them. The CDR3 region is CASSLRRGRTDTQYF. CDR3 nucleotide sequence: TGTGCCAGCAGTTTAAGGCGGGGCCGCACAGATACGCAGTATTTT.

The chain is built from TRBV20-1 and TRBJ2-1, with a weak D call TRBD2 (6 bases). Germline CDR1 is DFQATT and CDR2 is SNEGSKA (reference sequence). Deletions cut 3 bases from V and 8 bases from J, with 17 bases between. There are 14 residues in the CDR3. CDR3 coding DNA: TGCAGTGCTAGGGGGGGATCCCACGACTATGAGCAGTTCTTC. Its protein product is CSARGGSHDYEQFF.

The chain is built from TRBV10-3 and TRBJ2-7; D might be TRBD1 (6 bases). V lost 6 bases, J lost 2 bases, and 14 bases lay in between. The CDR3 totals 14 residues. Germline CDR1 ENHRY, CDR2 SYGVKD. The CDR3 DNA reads TGTGCCATCAGCGCTGGACAGACCCCCTACGAGCAGTACTTC. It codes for CAISAGQTPYEQYF.

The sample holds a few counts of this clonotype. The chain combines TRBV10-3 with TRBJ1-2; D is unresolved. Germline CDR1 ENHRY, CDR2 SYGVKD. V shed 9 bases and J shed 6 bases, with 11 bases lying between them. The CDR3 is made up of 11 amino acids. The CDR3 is CAMGDGNGYTF. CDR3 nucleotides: TGTGCCATGGGCGACGGGAATGGCTACACCTTC.

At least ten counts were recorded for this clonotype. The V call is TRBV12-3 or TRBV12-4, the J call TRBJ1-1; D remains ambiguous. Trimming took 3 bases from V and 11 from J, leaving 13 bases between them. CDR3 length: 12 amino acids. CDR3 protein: CASSFFKDRAFF. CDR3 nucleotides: TGTGCCAGCAGTTTTTTCAAAGACCGGGCTTTCTTT.

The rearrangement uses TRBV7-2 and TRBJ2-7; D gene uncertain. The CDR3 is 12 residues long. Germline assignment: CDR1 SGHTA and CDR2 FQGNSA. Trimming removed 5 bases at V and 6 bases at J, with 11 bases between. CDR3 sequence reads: CASSMRLVEQYF. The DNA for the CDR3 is TGTGCCAGCAGCATGAGGTTGGTCGAGCAGTACTTC.

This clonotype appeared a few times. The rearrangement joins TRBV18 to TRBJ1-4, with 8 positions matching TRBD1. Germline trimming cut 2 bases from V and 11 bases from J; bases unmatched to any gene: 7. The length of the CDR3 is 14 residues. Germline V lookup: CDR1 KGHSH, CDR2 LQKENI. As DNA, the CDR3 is TGTGCCAGCTCACCAGGCCAGGGGGCCTGGAAACTGTTTTTT. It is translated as CASSPGQGAWKLFF.

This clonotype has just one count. Here the CDR3 reads CASSSRDRGTGELFF. The CDR3 DNA reads as TGTGCCAGCAGTTCCCGGGACAGGGGGACCGGGGAGCTGTTTTTT. This chain uses TRBV6-5 with TRBJ2-2, with 11 bases matching TRBD1. Germline V lookup: CDR1 MNHEY, CDR2 SVGAGI. The CDR3 contains 15 residues. Trimming took 4 bases from V and 5 from J; bases not matched to a gene: 3.

The DNA for the CDR3 is TGTGCCAGCAGTCCGTATACCTCTGGGGCCAACGTCCTGACTTTC. Residues: CASSPYTSGANVLTF. This chain uses TRBV28 with TRBJ2-6; D call uncertain. CDR1 and CDR2 (germline): MDHEN, SYDVKM. This CDR3 comprises 15 residues. V dropped 5 bases and J dropped 0 bases, with 8 bases sitting between them.

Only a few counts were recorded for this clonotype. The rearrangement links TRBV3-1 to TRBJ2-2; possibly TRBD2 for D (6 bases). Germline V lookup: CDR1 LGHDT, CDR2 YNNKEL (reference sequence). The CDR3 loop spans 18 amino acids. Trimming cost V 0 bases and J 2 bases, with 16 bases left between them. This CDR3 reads CASSQDQVGTLNTGELFF. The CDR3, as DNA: TGTGCCAGCAGCCAAGATCAAGTAGGGACTCTTAACACCGGGGAGCTGTTTTTT.

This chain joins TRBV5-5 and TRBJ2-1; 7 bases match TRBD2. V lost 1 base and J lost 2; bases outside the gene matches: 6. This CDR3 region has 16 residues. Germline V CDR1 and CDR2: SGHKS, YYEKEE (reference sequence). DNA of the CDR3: TGTGCCAGCAGCTTGAGAACTAGCGTCACCTACAATGAGCAGTTCTTC. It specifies CASSLRTSVTYNEQFF.

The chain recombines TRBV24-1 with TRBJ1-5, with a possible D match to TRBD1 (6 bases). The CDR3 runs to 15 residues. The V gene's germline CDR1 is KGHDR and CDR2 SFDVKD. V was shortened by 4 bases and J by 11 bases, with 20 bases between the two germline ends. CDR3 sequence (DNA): TGTGCCACCAGTGACCTACCGACAGGTGCAAGAGCCCAGCATTTT. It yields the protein CATSDLPTGARAQHF.

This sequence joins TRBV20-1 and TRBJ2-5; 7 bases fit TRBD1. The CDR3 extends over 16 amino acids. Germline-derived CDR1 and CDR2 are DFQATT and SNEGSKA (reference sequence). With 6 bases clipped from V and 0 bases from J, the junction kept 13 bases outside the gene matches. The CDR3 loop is CSAHFFRDSHQETQYF. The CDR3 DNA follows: TGCAGTGCCCACTTCTTCCGGGACAGCCACCAAGAGACCCAGTACTTC.

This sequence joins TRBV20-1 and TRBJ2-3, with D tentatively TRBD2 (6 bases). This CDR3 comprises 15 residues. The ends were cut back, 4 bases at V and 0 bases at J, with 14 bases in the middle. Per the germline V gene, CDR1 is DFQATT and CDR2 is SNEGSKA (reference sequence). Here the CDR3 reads CSATLGRGSTDTQYF. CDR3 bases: TGCAGTGCTACCCTAGGGCGGGGCAGCACAGATACGCAGTATTTT.

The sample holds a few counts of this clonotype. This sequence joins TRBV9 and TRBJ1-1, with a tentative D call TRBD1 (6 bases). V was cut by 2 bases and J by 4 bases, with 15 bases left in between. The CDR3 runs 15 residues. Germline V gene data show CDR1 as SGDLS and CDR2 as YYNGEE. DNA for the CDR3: TGTGCCAGCAGCGTGTCCCCACAGGGTTCCACTGAAGCTTTCTTT. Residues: CASSVSPQGSTEAFF.

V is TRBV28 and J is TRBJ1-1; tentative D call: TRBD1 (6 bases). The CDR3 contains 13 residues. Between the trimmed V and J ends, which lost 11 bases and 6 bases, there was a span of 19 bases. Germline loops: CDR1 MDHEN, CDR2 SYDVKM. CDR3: CAARDNLVAEAFF. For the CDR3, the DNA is TGTGCCGCCCGGGACAATTTGGTCGCTGAAGCTTTCTTT.

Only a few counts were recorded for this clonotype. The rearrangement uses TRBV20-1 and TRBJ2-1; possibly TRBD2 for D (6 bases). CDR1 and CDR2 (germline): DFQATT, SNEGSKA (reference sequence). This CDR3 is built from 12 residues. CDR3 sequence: CRPRRAYNEQFF. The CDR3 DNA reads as TGCCGGCCGCGGAGGGCCTACAATGAGCAGTTCTTC.

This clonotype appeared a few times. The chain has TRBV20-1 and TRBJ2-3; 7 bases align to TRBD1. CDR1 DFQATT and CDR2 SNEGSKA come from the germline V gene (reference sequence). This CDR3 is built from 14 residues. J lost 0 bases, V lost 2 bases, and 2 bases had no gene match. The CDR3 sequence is CSARRTGSTDTQYF. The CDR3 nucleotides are TGCAGTGCTAGAAGGACAGGCAGCACAGATACGCAGTATTTT.

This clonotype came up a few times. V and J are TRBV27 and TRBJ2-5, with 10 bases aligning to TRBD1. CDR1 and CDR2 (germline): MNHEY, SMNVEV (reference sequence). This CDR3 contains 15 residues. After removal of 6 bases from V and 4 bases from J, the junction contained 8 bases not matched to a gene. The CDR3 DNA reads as TGTGCCAGCAGACACGGGACAGGGGTTTCAGAGACCCAGTACTTC. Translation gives CASRHGTGVSETQYF.

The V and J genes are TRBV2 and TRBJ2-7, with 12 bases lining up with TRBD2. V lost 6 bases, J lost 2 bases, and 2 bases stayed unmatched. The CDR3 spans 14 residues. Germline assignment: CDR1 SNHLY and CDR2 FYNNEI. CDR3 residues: CASRLAGGTYEQYF. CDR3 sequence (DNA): TGTGCCAGCAGGCTAGCGGGAGGGACCTACGAGCAGTACTTC.

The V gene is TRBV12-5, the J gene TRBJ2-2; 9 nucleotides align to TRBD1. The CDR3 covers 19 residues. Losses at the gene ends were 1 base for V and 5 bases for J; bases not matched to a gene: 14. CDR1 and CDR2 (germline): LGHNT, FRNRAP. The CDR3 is CASGLGTKGTGILTGELFF. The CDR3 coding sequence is TGTGCTAGTGGTTTGGGTACTAAAGGGACAGGGATTTTGACCGGGGAGCTGTTTTTT.

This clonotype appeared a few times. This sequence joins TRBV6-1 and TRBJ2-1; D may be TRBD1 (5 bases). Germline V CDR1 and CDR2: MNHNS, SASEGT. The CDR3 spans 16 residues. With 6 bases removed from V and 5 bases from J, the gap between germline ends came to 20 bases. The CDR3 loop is CASRRRVLGAHNEQFF. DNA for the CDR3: TGTGCCAGCAGACGACGAGTCCTTGGGGCACACAATGAGCAGTTCTTC.

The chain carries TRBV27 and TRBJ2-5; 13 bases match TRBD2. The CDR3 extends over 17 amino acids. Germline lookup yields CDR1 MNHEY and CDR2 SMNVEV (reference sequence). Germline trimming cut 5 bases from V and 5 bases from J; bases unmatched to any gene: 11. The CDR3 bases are TGTGCCAGCAGTACGAGGACTAGCGGGAGCCCTCGGGAGACCCAGTACTTC. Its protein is CASSTRTSGSPRETQYF.

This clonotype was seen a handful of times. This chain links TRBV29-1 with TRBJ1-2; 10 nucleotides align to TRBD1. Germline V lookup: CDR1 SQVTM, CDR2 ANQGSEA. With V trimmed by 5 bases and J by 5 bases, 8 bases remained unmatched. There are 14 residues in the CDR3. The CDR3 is CSVRPGTGDYGYTF. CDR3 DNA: TGCAGCGTTCGGCCCGGGACAGGGGATTATGGCTACACCTTC.

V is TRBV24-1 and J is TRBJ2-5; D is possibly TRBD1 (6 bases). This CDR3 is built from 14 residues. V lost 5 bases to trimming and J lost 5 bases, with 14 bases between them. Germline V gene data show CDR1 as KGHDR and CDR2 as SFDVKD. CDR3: CATSGGTPPETQYF. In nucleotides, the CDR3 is TGTGCCACCAGTGGAGGGACACCTCCTGAGACCCAGTACTTC.

The CDR3 loop reads CATRPPGLADQETQYF. CDR3 nucleotides: TGTGCCACCAGACCCCCGGGACTAGCGGATCAAGAGACCCAGTACTTC. This sequence joins TRBV15 and TRBJ2-5, with 11 bases lining up with TRBD2. The junction had 8 bases not matched to a gene; V was cut back by 6 bases and J by 2 bases. The CDR3 loop spans 16 amino acids. In germline, CDR1 is LNHNV, CDR2 YYDKDF (reference sequence).